This T cell receptor (beta chain) was documented in a study of T cell responses to AZD1222 COVID-19 vaccine. The wider study: Combined were second doses at about 4 or about 12 weeks. General study findings and limits: Only 5 or 6 people who got AZD1222 tested seropositive at baseline. Breadth and depth of Spike-specific TCRs rose after two AZD1222 doses.

Some clones are missing from TCRdb's copy, which holds only in-frame ones; the method was immunoSEQ multiplex PCR. The sample includes approximately 98,000 clones, roughly 86% of them seen just once. Remarks on this clone: Its antigen is undetermined.

Germline values: CDR1 MNHNS, CDR2 SASEGT. Trimming removed 1 base at V and 7 bases at J, with 16 bases between. The CDR3 is 16 residues long. This TCR derives from an adult in good health. The sequences come from peripheral blood, collected on day 0 of AZD1222 vaccination. The rearrangement joins TRBV6-1 to TRBJ1-4, with a tentative D call TRBD1 (6 bases). CDR3 loop: CASSEGRGRLSEKLFF. The DNA for the CDR3 is TGTGCCAGCAGTGAAGGGCGGGGGCGCTTGAGTGAAAAACTGTTTTTT.